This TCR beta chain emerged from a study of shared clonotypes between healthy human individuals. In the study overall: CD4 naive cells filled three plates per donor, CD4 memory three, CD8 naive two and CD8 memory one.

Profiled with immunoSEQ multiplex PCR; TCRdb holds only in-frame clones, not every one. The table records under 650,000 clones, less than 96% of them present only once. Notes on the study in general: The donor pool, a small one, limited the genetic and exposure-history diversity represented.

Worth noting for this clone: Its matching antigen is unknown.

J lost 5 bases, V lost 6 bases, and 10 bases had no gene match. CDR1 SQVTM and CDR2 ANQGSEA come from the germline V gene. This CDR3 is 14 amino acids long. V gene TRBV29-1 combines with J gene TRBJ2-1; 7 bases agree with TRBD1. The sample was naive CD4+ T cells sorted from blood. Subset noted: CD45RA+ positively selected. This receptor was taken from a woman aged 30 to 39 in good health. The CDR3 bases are TGCAGCGTGGCCGACAGGGTGATGAACAATGAGCAGTTCTTC. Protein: CSVADRVMNNEQFF.